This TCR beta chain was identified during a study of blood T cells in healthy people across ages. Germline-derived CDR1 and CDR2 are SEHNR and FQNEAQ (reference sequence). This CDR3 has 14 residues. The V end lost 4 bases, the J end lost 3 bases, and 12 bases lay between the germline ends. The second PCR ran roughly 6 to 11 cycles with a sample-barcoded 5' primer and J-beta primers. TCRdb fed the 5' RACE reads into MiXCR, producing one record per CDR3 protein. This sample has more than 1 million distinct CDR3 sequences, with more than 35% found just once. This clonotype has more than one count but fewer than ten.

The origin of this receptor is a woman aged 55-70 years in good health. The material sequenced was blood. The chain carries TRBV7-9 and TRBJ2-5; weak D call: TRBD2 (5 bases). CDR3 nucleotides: TGTGCCAGCAGCTACTTCGGGATTGAAGAGACCCAGTACTTC. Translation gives CASSYFGIEETQYF.